What follows is one T cell receptor beta chain and its context. What this receptor recognizes is not known. The input lacks base qualities; no much larger clone sits a single base away. PBMC libraries used mostly roughly 480 ng of input genomic DNA for deep sequencing, with six replicates per sample. The immunoSEQ hsTCRbeta kit was used to prepare TCRbeta libraries, following the manufacturer's instructions. The completed libraries were mixed into a single pool at 3 nM, then sequenced with an Illumina NovaSeq 6000 S4 flow cell. In the source study's methods: The immunoSEQ Analyzer handled quality control and preprocessing of the raw data. The analysis was limited to productive rearrangements, and each clonotype was defined by a unique CDR3 amino acid sequence. Repertoire clonality was estimated as the Gini-Simpson index, which was calculated using the R package tcR. Student's t test was used to compare Gini indices, while Pearson correlation assessed associations with tumor size change. TCRdb retrieved this table from immuneACCESS and kept in-frame rearrangements only. Not all clones are present; in checked studies, unresolved V genes account for under half, and no reason is known for the remainder. The DNA was the basis for D and trimming; V, J and clone size are from that table. This sample holds over 65,000 clones; 80% to 90% were observed only once. In total, the top ten clones hold 3% to 4% of the sample.

The time point label of this sample denotes: after neoadjuvant nivolumab, at surgical resection. Patients had been newly diagnosed with stage II-IVA oral cavity squamous cell carcinoma, and no prior systemic or radiation treatment had been given to the patients. The cohort was composed of patients with HPV-negative, locally advanced oral cavity squamous cell carcinoma. Peripheral blood mononuclear cells were analyzed directly, without maintenance or expansion in culture. Samples came from a longitudinal correlative study of a single-arm phase II trial of neoadjuvant nivolumab in oral cavity squamous cell carcinoma. Genomic DNA-based TCRbeta sequencing was performed on subject-matched pre- and post-treatment PBMCs and tumors from three responders and three non-responders. Peripheral blood mononuclear cells were collected before nivolumab treatment and again after treatment, at the time of surgery. The Maxwell RSC DNA from Cells kit was used to extract genomic DNA from PBMCs.

This entry belongs to a study of neoadjuvant anti-PD-1 for oral cavity cancer (dated by TCRdb to the early 2020s). A note on the overall study: Three to four biweekly doses of nivolumab at 3 mg/kg were mostly administered to patients before curative-intent surgical resection. The parent correlative cohort included about a dozen patients, with an approximately 34% response rate. Patients without progression received a fourth nivolumab dose around day 43 and underwent definitive surgical resection on days 50-56. Responders were defined as patients with complete response, partial response or stable disease by RECIST 1.1; non-responders were defined as patients with progression. Overall study results and their limits: After neoadjuvant nivolumab, non-responders showed significantly higher T cell clonality (Gini index) in PBMCs than responders did. Only a few patients per response group were included in the TCR analyses, and larger cohorts for validation were called for by the authors. Higher pretreatment blood TCRbeta clonality and lower post-treatment tumor TCRbeta clonality were correlated with higher pretreatment blood Treg/Th17 ratios.

Based on the germline V gene (reference sequence), the CDR1 and CDR2 sequences are SGHNT and YYREEE. V is shortened by 1 base, J by 2 bases, and the region joining them spans 12 bases. The CDR3 measures 15 amino acids from cysteine to phenylalanine. Only the CDR3 region is kept as DNA, spanning 45 bases read in frame from base 1. Here the chain combines TRBV5-4 and TRBJ2-5; the D gene lacks a confident call. The TCR comes from a person between 40 and 80 years old with oral cavity squamous cell carcinoma. The starting material was PBMCs, obtained after nivolumab (anti-PD-1) treatment. The DNA sequence is given as TGTGCCAGCAGCTTGAGGGCGGTTGGGCAAGAGACCCAGTACTTC. Translated, this gives CASSLRAVGQETQYF.